Each of the 5 T cell receptor beta chains below was sequenced from the same sample in a study of cytomegalovirus exposure and HLA in healthy donors. Primers included in the PCR were 60 Vbeta and 13 Jbeta primers. Profiled with immunoSEQ multiplex PCR; TCRdb holds only in-frame clones, not every one. The sample yields under 200,000 clones, roughly 77% seen once. Material for sequencing was PBMCs. The receptors stem from a woman aged 45-60 years in good health and CMV-seropositive.

This clone was recorded many times. The chain combines TRBV9 with TRBJ1-1, with 10 positions matching TRBD1. In germline, CDR1 is SGDLS, CDR2 YYNGEE. The CDR3 extends over 14 amino acids. After removal of 5 bases from V and 5 bases from J, the junction contained 6 bases not matched to a gene. For the CDR3, the DNA is TGTGCCAGCAGTAAGGACAGGGGGAGGACTGAAGCTTTCTTT. Protein: CASSKDRGRTEAFF. Using reference TRBV9 and TRBJ1-1 for the parts outside the CDR3, the full variable domain is DSGVTQTPKHLITATGQRVTLRCSPRSGDLSVYWYQQSLDQGLQFLIQYYNGEERAKGNILERFSAQQFPDLHSELNLSSLELGDSALYFCASSKDRGRTEAFFGQGTRLTVV.

The chain recombines TRBV27 with TRBJ2-7, with TRBD1 matching 8 bases. This CDR3 is 14 amino acids long. CDR1 and CDR2 from the germline V gene are MNHEY and SMNVEV (reference sequence). The junction had 5 bases not matched to a gene; V was cut back by 6 bases and J by 1 base. In DNA form, the CDR3 reads TGTGCCAGCAGGCCTGACAGGGGTTCCTACGAGCAGTACTTC. Translated, it gives CASRPDRGSYEQYF.

The V and J genes are TRBV6-1 and TRBJ2-1; 7 bases are shared with TRBD1. Germline V CDR1 and CDR2: MNHNS, SASEGT. The CDR3 loop spans 15 amino acids. The V and J ends lost 7 bases and 6 bases, in that order; junction bases with no gene match: 12. CDR3 protein: CASIRTGGPFNEQFF. The DNA for the CDR3 is TGTGCCAGCATTCGGACAGGCGGACCATTCAATGAGCAGTTCTTC.

As for this clone: Its ends do not fully match the called genes, so a read error is possible. CDR3 in DNA: TGTGCTAGCAGCTTCATCCGACCGGGACAGTCTAACACCGGGGAGCTGTTTTTT. Protein sequence: CASSFIRPGQSNTGELFF. The rearrangement uses TRBV7-7 and TRBJ2-2, with TRBD1 matching over 7 bases. The germline V gene encodes CDR1 SSHAT and CDR2 FNYEAQ (reference sequence). This CDR3 comprises 18 residues.

This chain links TRBV7-3 with TRBJ2-1, with TRBD2 matching 9 bases. The CDR3 contains 12 residues. V gave up 4 bases and J gave up 13 bases; unmatched junction bases: 5. Germline assignment: CDR1 SGHTA and CDR2 FQGTGA. This CDR3 is CASSSIAGVQFF. In DNA, the CDR3 is TGTGCCAGCAGCTCCATAGCGGGAGTCCAGTTCTTC.